One TCR beta chain is described in this entry. Its antigen is unknown. No clone much larger than this one lies a single base away; base qualities are absent. The data originate from a study of shared clonotypes between healthy human individuals (dated by TCRdb to about 2020). With regard to the full study: The cohort comprised two women and three men aged 18 to 49 years. Per donor, three plates each were used for CD4 naive and CD4 memory, two for CD8 naive, and one for CD8 memory. The study deeply sequenced blood TCR repertoires of about 5 healthy adults to estimate repertoire size and the extent of clonotype sharing between individuals. Different laboratories and diverse techniques were used to prepare libraries and sequence TCR repertoires, to increase sequencing depth and limit assay-specific biases. Per donor, leukapheresis produced somewhere between about 0.94 and 8.9 billion PBMCs. Broad study findings and their caveats: Based on pairwise subsampling, the degree of clonotype sharing among donors was expected to be affected by sequencing depth. Because the study included a small number of donors, the genetic and exposure-history diversity represented was limited. Sampling was restricted to blood, and TCR repertoires in tissue are likely to differ from TCR repertoires in blood. Naive subsets generally had larger estimated clonotype richness than memory subsets did. Rarefaction of sorted-subset datasets indicated incomplete sequencing despite the large sequencing depth. Compared with non-shared clonotypes, the clonotypes found in all four sorted-subset donors had higher generation probabilities. Around 5% of naive CD4, roughly 3.5% of naive CD8, about 2.5% of memory CD4, and around 0.42% of memory CD8 clonotypes were shared across a few donors.

Using the deep immunoSEQ assay, TCR CDR3 regions were amplified from genomic DNA by multiplex PCR. For each cell subset, the extracted genomic DNA was distributed evenly across all wells of several immunoSEQ 96-well plates, and each plate served as one replicate. For sorted subsets, about 0.2 ug genomic DNA, equal to some 30,000 T cell genomes, was loaded into each replicate PCR. The purified libraries were quantified using a Qubit 3.0 fluorometer, sized with a Bioanalyzer 2100, and then quantified again using the KAPA Library Quantification kit. A separate single-read 150-cycle Illumina NextSeq 550 flow cell was used to sequence each immunoSEQ 96-well plate. The authors processed their data as follows. The immunoSEQ output contained only junctional sequences without quality scores, so filtering could not match that applied to full-length reads. Sequences were annotated with PyIR, a Python wrapper for IgBLAST v1.9, using IMGT germline references to assign V/J genes and CDR3. Reads were removed for weak V/J assignments (E-value above 1e-6), missing CDR3, stop codons, out-of-frame junctions, or ambiguous translated residues. A V3J clonotype was defined by an identical inferred V gene, J gene, and CDR3 amino acid sequence. Percentage overlap between repertoires was computed as shared unique clonotypes divided by the size of the smaller repertoire. Repertoire richness was assessed with RTK rarefaction, the Chao1 estimator, and Recon v2.1 estimates of unobserved clonotypes. Generation probabilities for all TCRbeta clonotypes obtained by the gDNA method from several donors were computed using OLGA. Entries here come from immuneACCESS through TCRdb and include only in-frame sequences with V and J called. Some clones fail to appear in such tables; in the studies checked, an unresolved V gene covers under half of the shortfall, and the cause of the remainder is unknown. D and trimming were read from the DNA, whereas the V and J calls and clone size are those reported in that table. This sample lists about 2,200,000 clones; about 93% were detected once. The ten largest clones capture around 1.7% of the sample.

CDR3 length: 12 amino acids, cysteine to phenylalanine. Just CDR3 DNA is preserved here, 36 bases in frame from base 1. CDR1 SQVTM and CDR2 ANQGSEA are derived from the germline V gene. V loses 6 bases, J loses 2 bases, and the germline ends lie 11 bases apart. CD8 naive samples were obtained by positive selection for CCR7 among CD45RO-negative cells, yielding a CD45RA+CCR7+ population from which TemRA cells were excluded. Donors were healthy HIV-negative adults with no recently reported acute infections or vaccinations. All donors were Caucasian adults living in Nashville, Tennessee, USA. Blood was obtained by leukapheresis, after which PBMCs were separated by Ficoll-Histopaque density gradient centrifugation and cryopreserved in liquid nitrogen vapor phase. Purity and quantity of every magnetically sorted T cell population were checked by analytical flow cytometry. Genomic DNA was isolated from every sorted fraction and measured by UV absorbance on a Nanodrop 2000c.

The chain employs TRBV29-1 and TRBJ2-7; tentative D gene TRBD2, with 6 bases matching. Sequencing was carried out using naive CD8+ T cells from PBMCs. This specimen's cell subset or site label, interpreted: CD45RA+CCR7+. The clonotype was recovered from a man aged 18 to 29 in good health. Some clones in this sample may be carry-over from other donors' samples. CDR3 loop: CSVAGSAYEQYF. Read as DNA, the sequence is TGCAGCGTAGCGGGCAGCGCCTACGAGCAGTACTTC.